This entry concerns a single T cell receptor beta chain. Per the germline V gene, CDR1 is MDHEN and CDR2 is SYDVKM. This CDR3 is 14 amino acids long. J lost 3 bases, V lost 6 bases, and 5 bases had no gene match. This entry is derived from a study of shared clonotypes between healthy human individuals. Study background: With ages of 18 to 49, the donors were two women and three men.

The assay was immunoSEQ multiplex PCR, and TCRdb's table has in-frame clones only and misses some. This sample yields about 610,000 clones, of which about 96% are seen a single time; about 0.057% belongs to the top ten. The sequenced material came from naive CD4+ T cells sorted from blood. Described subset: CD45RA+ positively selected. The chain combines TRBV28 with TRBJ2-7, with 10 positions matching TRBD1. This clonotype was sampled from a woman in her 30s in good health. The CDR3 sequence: CASRGQGKVYEQYF. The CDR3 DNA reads TGTGCCAGCAGGGGACAGGGGAAGGTCTACGAGCAGTACTTC.